The 17 T cell receptor beta chains listed next were all sequenced from one sample in a study of blood T cell repertoires in COVID-19. TCRdb keeps only in-frame clones here, not all; method: immunoSEQ multiplex PCR. The sample consists of more than 300,000 clones, more than 70% of them appearing once. Material: peripheral blood. The origin of the receptors is a woman aged 50 to 65 with acute or convalescent COVID-19.

In its sample, this clone was seen once. This rearrangement joins TRBV13 to TRBJ2-3; D is unclear. The ends were cut back, 0 bases at V and 3 bases at J, with 7 bases in the middle. Germline CDR1 reads PRHDT; CDR2 reads FYEKMQ (reference sequence). There are 14 residues in the CDR3. The DNA for the CDR3 is TGTGCCAGCAGCTTAGGCAGGCCTACAGATACGCAGTATTTT. This translates into CASSLGRPTDTQYF. The full variable domain, with the rest looked up from reference TRBV13 and TRBJ2-3, is AAGVIQSPRHLIKEKRETATLKCYPIPRHDTVYWYQQGPGQDPQFLISFYEKMQSDKGSIPDRFSAQQFSDYHSELNMSSLELGDSALYFCASSLGRPTDTQYFGPGTRLTVL.

The rearrangement links TRBV5-4 to TRBJ2-2, with D possibly matching TRBD2 (6 bases). Germline V gives CDR1 SGHNT, CDR2 YYREEE (reference sequence). The CDR3 loop spans 15 amino acids. The V and J ends lost 7 bases and 0 bases respectively, with 13 bases between them. The CDR3 is CASRRDFANTGELFF. In nucleotides, the CDR3 is TGTGCCAGCCGCCGGGACTTCGCGAACACCGGGGAGCTGTTTTTT.

The J gene is TRBJ2-5, the V gene TRBV7-6; D is ambiguous. This CDR3 is 14 amino acids long. From germline, CDR1 is SGHVS and CDR2 FNYEAQ. Trimming stripped 1 base from V and 5 bases from J, with 11 bases between. CDR3 DNA: TGTGCCAGCAGCTTAGAACCTACTTCGGAGACCCAGTACTTC. It encodes CASSLEPTSETQYF.

The chain recombines TRBV19 with TRBJ1-5; 9 positions match TRBD1. The CDR3 extends over 14 amino acids. V shed 7 bases, J shed 7 bases, and the junction held 8 bases outside the gene matches. CDR1 is LNHDA and CDR2 is SQIVND in the germline V gene (reference sequence). The CDR3 is CASNPQGAYQPQHF. The CDR3 DNA reads TGTGCCAGTAATCCACAGGGGGCATACCAGCCCCAGCATTTT. The whole variable domain, filled in from reference TRBV19 and TRBJ1-5, reads DGGITQSPKYLFRKEGQNVTLSCEQNLNHDAMYWYRQDPGQGLRLIYYSQIVNDFQKGDIAEGYSVSREKKESFPLTVTSAQKNPTAFYLCASNPQGAYQPQHFGDGTRLSIL.

Many counts were recorded for this clone. J is TRBJ1-3 and V is TRBV5-4, with 7 bases lining up with TRBD1. The CDR3 has 16 amino acids. V lost 4 bases, J lost 2 bases, and 9 bases stayed unmatched. The germline V gene has CDR1 SGHNT and CDR2 YYREEE (reference sequence). The CDR3 DNA sequence: TGTGCCAGCAGCCAGGACAGGCCCGGGGCTGGAAACACCATATATTTT. Translation gives CASSQDRPGAGNTIYF. Full variable domain (remainder filled in from reference TRBV5-4 and TRBJ1-3): ETGVTQSPTHLIKTRGQQVTLRCSSQSGHNTVSWYQQALGQGPQFIFQYYREEENGRGNFPPRFSGLQFPNYSSELNVNALELDDSALYLCASSQDRPGAGNTIYFGEGSWLTVV.

This clone was recorded only once. The rearrangement uses TRBV2 and TRBJ1-1, with 7 nucleotides matching TRBD1. Germline V gene data show CDR1 as SNHLY and CDR2 as FYNNEI. J lost 3 bases, V lost 5 bases, and 9 bases had no gene match. The CDR3 consists of 15 residues. CDR3 region: CASSRVTGMDTEAFF. The CDR3 DNA reads TGTGCCAGCAGTCGCGTGACAGGGATGGACACTGAAGCTTTCTTT.

V is TRBV6-4 and J is TRBJ1-2, with 9 bases matching TRBD1. The CDR3 is 13 residues long. The J segment lost 6 bases and the V segment lost 4 bases, leaving 3 bases of the junction unmatched. Germline V lookup: CDR1 MRHNA, CDR2 SNTAGT. The CDR3 loop is CASSVGQGNGYTF. DNA of the CDR3: TGTGCCAGCAGTGTGGGACAGGGCAATGGCTACACCTTC.

The rearrangement links TRBV6-5 to TRBJ1-2; a weak D match, TRBD1 (6 bases). This CDR3 is built from 14 residues. Germline V gives CDR1 MNHEY, CDR2 SVGAGI. Trimming cost V 2 bases and J 3 bases, with 10 bases left between them. The CDR3 sequence: CASSYQGQHYGYTF. CDR3 nucleotides: TGTGCCAGCAGTTACCAGGGGCAGCACTATGGCTACACCTTC.

This chain uses TRBV24-1 with TRBJ2-2; 10 positions agree with TRBD1. CDR1 is KGHDR, CDR2 SFDVKD, per germline. The trim removed 3 bases at V and 6 bases at J, leaving 6 bases unmatched. The CDR3 is 16 amino acids. The CDR3: CATSDLGQGEAGELFF. In DNA, the CDR3 is TGTGCCACCAGTGATCTCGGACAGGGGGAAGCCGGGGAGCTGTTTTTT.

DNA of the CDR3: TGTGCCAGCAGTCATCAGGACACAGATACGCAGTATTTT. This gives the protein CASSHQDTDTQYF. The V call is TRBV28, the J call TRBJ2-3; no reliable D call. Germline V gene data show CDR1 as MDHEN and CDR2 as SYDVKM. The CDR3 is made up of 13 amino acids. Trimming removed 5 bases from V and 2 bases from J, with 8 bases in between.

The CDR3 reads CASSQSHRSSYEQYF. The CDR3, as DNA: TGTGCCAGCAGTCAATCCCACAGGAGCTCCTACGAGCAGTACTTC. The chain combines TRBV2 with TRBJ2-7; perhaps TRBD1 as D (5 bases). This CDR3 is 15 amino acids long. Germline CDR1 and CDR2: SNHLY and FYNNEI. V dropped 5 bases and J dropped 0 bases, with 14 bases sitting between them.

V gene TRBV4-2 combines with J gene TRBJ2-2; TRBD2 agrees at 9 bases. J was trimmed by 2 bases and V by 0 bases; bases with no gene match: 10. This CDR3 contains 19 residues. Germline CDR1 LGHNA, CDR2 YNFKEQ. The CDR3 DNA follows: TGTGCCAGCAGCCAAGATAGTAGTAGCGGGAGAGCCAACACCGGGGAGCTGTTTTTT. Amino acid sequence: CASSQDSSSGRANTGELFF.

The chain recombines TRBV28 with TRBJ1-2, with D tentatively TRBD1 (5 bases). Trimming pared 1 base from V and 3 bases from J, leaving 15 bases between. In germline, CDR1 is MDHEN, CDR2 SYDVKM. The CDR3 is 16 amino acids. This chain's CDR3 is CASSLSQGAGDYGYTF. The DNA for the CDR3 is TGTGCCAGCAGTTTATCTCAGGGAGCGGGGGACTATGGCTACACCTTC.

This clone was seen a single time. The CDR3 DNA reads as TGTGCCAGCTCCGACGGGTCAGATACGCAGTATTTT. Protein product: CASSDGSDTQYF. The J gene is TRBJ2-3, the V gene TRBV9; D call uncertain. Germline CDR1 and CDR2: SGDLS and YYNGEE. The CDR3 has 12 residues. Trimming cost V 7 bases and J 4 bases, with 10 bases left between them.

This chain links TRBV13 with TRBJ2-3, with 10 bases that match TRBD2. Germline CDR1 is PRHDT and CDR2 is FYEKMQ (reference sequence). V trimming: 3 bases; J trimming: 0 bases; junction bases outside the gene matches: 3. The CDR3 length is 16 residues. The CDR3 coding sequence is TGTGCCAGCAGCTTGGAAGCGGGGGGGAGCACAGATACGCAGTATTTT. Amino acids: CASSLEAGGSTDTQYF.

The CDR3 is CASSENGGETQYF. The DNA for the CDR3 is TGTGCCAGCAGTGAGAATGGGGGGGAGACCCAGTACTTC. The genes are TRBV2 and TRBJ2-5; a weak D match, TRBD2 (6 bases). This CDR3 has 13 amino acids. V was cut by 3 bases and J by 5 bases, with 10 bases left in between. Germline V gene data show CDR1 as SNHLY and CDR2 as FYNNEI.

The CDR3 protein is CASSPPSRVGEKLFF. The CDR3 DNA reads TGTGCCAGCTCACCACCCAGCAGGGTTGGGGAAAAACTGTTTTTT. The chain links TRBV18 to TRBJ1-4, with a weak D call TRBD1 (5 bases). Between the trimmed V and J ends, which lost 0 bases and 8 bases, there was a span of 13 bases. CDR1 and CDR2 from the germline V gene are KGHSH and LQKENI. This CDR3 comprises 15 residues.